This TCR beta chain was captured by sequencing in a study of blood T cell repertoires in COVID-19. Study background: Sample material is recorded as cDNA or gDNA derived from T cells, B-cell-depleted T cells, or PBMCs.

How the authors handled the data: Estimates of nucleated cell counts were drawn from the amplification of reference gene primers. Generated by immunoSEQ multiplex PCR, the TCRdb table keeps only in-frame clones and is missing some. The V and J calls and the clone size are those of that table, but D and trimming were determined from the DNA. Of 200,000 to 250,000 clones in the sample, roughly 82% were seen once. The CDR3 sequence is 18 residues long. Germline V gene data show CDR1 as MDHEN and CDR2 as SYDVKM. J gave up 0 bases and V 3 bases, and 12 bases lay outside the gene matches. The sequenced material came from peripheral blood. The chain carries TRBV28 and TRBJ2-3, with 7 bases that match TRBD1. This sequence originates from a man older than 75 with acute or convalescent COVID-19. CDR3 bases: TGTGCCAGCAGTTTTTCTCCACAAGACAGGGTCAGCACAGATACGCAGTATTTT. Amino acids: CASSFSPQDRVSTDTQYF.